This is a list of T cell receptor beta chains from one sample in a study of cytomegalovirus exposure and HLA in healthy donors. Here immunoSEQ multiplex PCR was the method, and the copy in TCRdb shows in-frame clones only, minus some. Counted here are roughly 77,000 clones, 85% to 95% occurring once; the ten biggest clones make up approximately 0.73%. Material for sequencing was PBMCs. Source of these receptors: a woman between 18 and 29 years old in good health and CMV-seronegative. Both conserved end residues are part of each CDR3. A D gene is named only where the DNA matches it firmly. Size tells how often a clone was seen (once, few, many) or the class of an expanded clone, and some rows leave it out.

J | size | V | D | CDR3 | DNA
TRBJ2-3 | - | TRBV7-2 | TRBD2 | CASRLAGGPTDTQYF | TGTGCCAGCAGATTAGCGGGAGGGCCGACAGATACGCAGTATTTT
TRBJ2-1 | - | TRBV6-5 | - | CASRKGGVHNEQFF | TGTGCCAGCAGGAAAGGAGGGGTTCACAATGAGCAGTTCTTC
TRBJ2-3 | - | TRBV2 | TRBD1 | CASSGTGGTDTQYF | TGTGCCAGCAGTGGGACAGGGGGCACAGATACGCAGTATTTT
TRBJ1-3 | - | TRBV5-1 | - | CASSSTTGPSGNTIYF | TGCGCCAGCAGCTCAACTACAGGACCCTCTGGAAACACCATATATTTT
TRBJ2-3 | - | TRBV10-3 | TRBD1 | CAIGGTGPPDTQYF | TGTGCCATCGGGGGGACAGGTCCCCCAGATACGCAGTATTTT
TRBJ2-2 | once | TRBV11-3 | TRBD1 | CASSIYRGNTGELFF | TGTGCCAGCAGCATTTACAGGGGTAACACCGGGGAGCTGTTTTTT
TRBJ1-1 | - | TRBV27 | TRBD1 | CASSPGTGGLGRAFF | TGTGCCAGCAGCCCCGGGACAGGGGGCCTAGGGCGAGCTTTCTTT
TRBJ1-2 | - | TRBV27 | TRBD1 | CASSLTGSAGYTF | TGTGCCAGCAGTTTGACAGGGTCAGCGGGCTACACCTTC
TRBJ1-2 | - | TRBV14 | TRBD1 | CASSLRQGPLDGYTF | TGTGCCAGCAGCCTCCGACAGGGCCCTTTGGATGGCTACACCTTC
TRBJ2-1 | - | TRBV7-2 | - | CASSFLSPYNEQFF | TGTGCCAGCAGTTTCCTTTCTCCCTACAATGAGCAGTTCTTC
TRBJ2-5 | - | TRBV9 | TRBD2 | CASSVDAGEQETQYF | TGTGCCAGCAGCGTAGACGCGGGGGAACAAGAGACCCAGTACTTC
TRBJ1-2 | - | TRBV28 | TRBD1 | CASSTYRDRGGYTF | TGTGCCAGCAGTACCTATCGGGACAGGGGTGGCTACACCTTC
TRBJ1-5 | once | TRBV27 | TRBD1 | CASSSDPPTGGSQPQHF | TGTGCCAGCAGTTCCGACCCGCCGACAGGGGGTAGTCAGCCCCAGCATTTT
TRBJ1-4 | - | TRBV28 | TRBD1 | CASSFSTGNEKLFF | TGTGCCAGCAGTTTTTCGACAGGGAATGAAAAACTGTTTTTT
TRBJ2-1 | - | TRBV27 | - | CASSFSFNEQFF | TGTGCCAGCAGTTTTTCGTTCAATGAGCAGTTCTTC
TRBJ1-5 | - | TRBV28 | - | CASSQIYQPQHF | TGTGCCAGCAGTCAAATTTATCAGCCCCAGCATTTT
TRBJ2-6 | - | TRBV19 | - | CASSPDRPLSIFGANVLTF | TGTGCCAGTAGTCCCGACAGACCACTAAGTATCTTTGGGGCCAACGTCCTGACTTTC
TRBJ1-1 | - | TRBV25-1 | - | CASSDEGGTEAFF | TGTGCCAGCAGTGATGAAGGAGGCACTGAAGCTTTCTTT
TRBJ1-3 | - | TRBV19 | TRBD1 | CASSADRGSGNTIYF | TGTGCCAGTAGTGCGGACAGGGGCTCCGGAAACACCATATATTTT
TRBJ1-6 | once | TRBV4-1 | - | CASSQGEDYNSPLHF | TGCGCCAGCAGCCAAGGTGAGGACTATAATTCACCCCTCCACTTT
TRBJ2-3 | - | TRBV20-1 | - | CSAIFTDTQYF | TGCAGTGCTATCTTCACAGATACGCAGTATTTT
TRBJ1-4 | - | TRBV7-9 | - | CASRKSSRGPATNEKLFF | TGTGCCAGCAGAAAATCTAGTAGGGGTCCCGCAACTAATGAAAAACTGTTTTTT
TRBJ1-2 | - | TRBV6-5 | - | CASSYSNLARGDGYTF | TGTGCCAGCAGTTACTCGAATTTGGCCAGGGGAGATGGCTACACCTTC
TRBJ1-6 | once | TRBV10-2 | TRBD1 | CASRVTGALNSPLHF | TGCGCCAGCAGAGTTACAGGGGCGCTTAATTCACCCCTCCACTTT
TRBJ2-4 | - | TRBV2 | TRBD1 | CASKGQGYIQYF | TGTGCCAGCAAGGGACAGGGCTACATTCAGTACTTC
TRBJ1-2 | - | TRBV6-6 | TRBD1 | CASSSTGGGGYTF | TGTGCCAGCAGTTCAACAGGGGGCGGGGGCTACACCTTC
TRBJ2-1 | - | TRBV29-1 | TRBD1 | CSVEGQGAYNEQFF | TGCAGCGTCGAGGGACAGGGTGCCTACAATGAGCAGTTCTTC
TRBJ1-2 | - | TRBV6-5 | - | CASSYSGQANYGYTF | TGTGCCAGCAGTTACTCTGGCCAAGCTAACTATGGCTACACCTTC
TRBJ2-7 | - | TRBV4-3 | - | CASSQDWTANEQYF | TGCGCCAGCAGCCAAGATTGGACAGCAAACGAGCAGTACTTC
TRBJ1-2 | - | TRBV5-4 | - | CASSSAGAYGYTF | TGTGCCAGCAGCTCAGCGGGGGCCTATGGCTACACCTTC
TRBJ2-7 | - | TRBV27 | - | CASTPRTGGEQYF | TGTGCCAGCACCCCTAGGACCGGAGGGGAGCAGTACTTC
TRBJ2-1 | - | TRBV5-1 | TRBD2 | CASSLAGAGGPRNEQFF | TGCGCCAGCAGCTTGGCCGGTGCGGGAGGGCCTCGCAATGAGCAGTTCTTC
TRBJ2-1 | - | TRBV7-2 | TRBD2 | CASSDLGLAHNEQFF | TGTGCCAGCAGCGACCTGGGACTAGCTCACAATGAGCAGTTCTTC
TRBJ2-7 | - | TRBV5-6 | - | CASIEAYEQYF | TGTGCCAGCATCGAGGCCTACGAGCAGTACTTC
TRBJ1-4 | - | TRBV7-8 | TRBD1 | CASSSTGTGNEKLFF | TGTGCCAGCAGCAGTACCGGGACAGGGAATGAAAAACTGTTTTTT
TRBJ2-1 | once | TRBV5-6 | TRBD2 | CASSLTELAGNEQFF | TGTGCCAGCAGCTTGACGGAGCTAGCGGGCAATGAGCAGTTCTTC
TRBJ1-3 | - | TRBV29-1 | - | CSVAATGSSGNTIYF | TGCAGCGTTGCCGCTACGGGTAGCTCTGGAAACACCATATATTTT
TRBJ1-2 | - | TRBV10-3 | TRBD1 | CAISGQAGIDYGYTF | TGTGCCATCAGCGGACAGGCAGGGATTGACTATGGCTACACCTTC
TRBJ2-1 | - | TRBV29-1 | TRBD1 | CSATTGGPAEQFF | TGCAGCGCGACGACAGGGGGCCCCGCTGAGCAGTTCTTC
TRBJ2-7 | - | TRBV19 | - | CASSIRGSPHEQYF | TGTGCCAGTAGTATACGGGGGTCCCCTCACGAGCAGTACTTC
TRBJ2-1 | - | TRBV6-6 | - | CASRLADSYNEQFF | TGTGCCAGCAGACTAGCAGACTCCTACAATGAGCAGTTCTTC
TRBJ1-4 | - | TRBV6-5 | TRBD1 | CASRTGTGLEKLFF | TGTGCCAGCAGGACCGGGACAGGGTTGGAAAAACTGTTTTTT
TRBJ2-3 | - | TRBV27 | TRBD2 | CASSLLAGGLDTQYF | TGTGCCAGCAGTCTCCTAGCGGGGGGGCTGGATACGCAGTATTTT
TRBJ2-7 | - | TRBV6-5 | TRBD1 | CASSITGGETYEQYF | TGTGCCAGCAGTATTACAGGGGGCGAGACCTACGAGCAGTACTTC
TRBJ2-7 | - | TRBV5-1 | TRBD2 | CASSLARLAGGYEQYF | TGCGCCAGCAGCTTGGCCAGATTAGCGGGGGGCTACGAGCAGTACTTC
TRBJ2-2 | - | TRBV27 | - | CASRGAQGGAGELFF | TGTGCCAGCAGGGGGGCACAGGGTGGGGCCGGGGAGCTGTTTTTT
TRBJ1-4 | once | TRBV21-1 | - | CASSKVPTGDVEKLFF | TGTGCCAGCAGCAAAGTACCGACAGGGGACGTGGAAAAACTGTTTTTT
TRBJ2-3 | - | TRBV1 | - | CTSSQARAQYF | TGCACCAGCAGCCAGGCCAGGGCGCAGTATTTT
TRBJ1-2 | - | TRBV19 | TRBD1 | CATTGQHNYGYTF | TGTGCCACTACGGGACAGCATAACTATGGCTACACCTTC
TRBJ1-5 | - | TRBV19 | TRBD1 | CASSIRRGHSNQPQHF | TGTGCCAGTAGTATAAGGAGGGGGCATAGCAATCAGCCCCAGCATTTT
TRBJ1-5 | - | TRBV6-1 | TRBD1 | CASSRDRAGNQPQHF | TGTGCCAGCAGCCGCGACAGGGCGGGCAATCAGCCCCAGCATTTT
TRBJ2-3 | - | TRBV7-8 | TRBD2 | CASSRRLAGGTADTQYF | TGTGCCAGCAGCCGGCGACTAGCGGGAGGTACGGCAGATACGCAGTATTTT
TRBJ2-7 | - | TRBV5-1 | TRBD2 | CASSLEGLAGGEQYF | TGCGCCAGCAGCTTGGAGGGACTAGCGGGAGGCGAGCAGTACTTC
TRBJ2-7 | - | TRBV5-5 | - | CASSLDPPSSYEQYF | TGTGCCAGCAGCTTGGATCCTCCCAGCTCCTACGAGCAGTACTTC